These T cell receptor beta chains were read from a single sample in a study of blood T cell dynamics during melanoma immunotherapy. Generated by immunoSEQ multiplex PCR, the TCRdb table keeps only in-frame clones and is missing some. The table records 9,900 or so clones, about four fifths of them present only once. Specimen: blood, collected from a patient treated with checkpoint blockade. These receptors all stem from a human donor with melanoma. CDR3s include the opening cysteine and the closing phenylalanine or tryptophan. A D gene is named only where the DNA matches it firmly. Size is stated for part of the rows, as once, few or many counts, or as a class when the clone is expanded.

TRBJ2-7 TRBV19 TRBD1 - CASTPRGTGRPLGEQYF TGTGCCAGTACTCCCCGGGGGACAGGGCGCCCCTTGGGTGAGCAGTACTTC
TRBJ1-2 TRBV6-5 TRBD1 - CASSPFGGQGGGYTF TGTGCCAGCAGTCCGTTCGGCGGACAGGGCGGAGGCTACACCTTC
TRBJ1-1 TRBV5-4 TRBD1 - CASSQVDRGPLMNTEAFF TGTGCCAGCAGCCAAGTGGACAGGGGGCCTCTCATGAACACTGAAGCTTTCTTT
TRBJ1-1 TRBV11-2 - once CASSPATGANTEAFF TGTGCCAGCAGCCCCGCCACAGGAGCGAACACTGAAGCTTTCTTT
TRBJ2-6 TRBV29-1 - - CSAWERNPSGANVLTF TGCAGCGCCTGGGAACGGAATCCCTCTGGGGCCAACGTCCTGACTTTC
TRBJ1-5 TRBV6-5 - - CASSSGGQPQHF TGTGCCAGCAGTTCGGGGGGTCAGCCCCAGCATTTT
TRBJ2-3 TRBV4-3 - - CASSQASDTDTQYF TGCGCCAGCAGCCAAGCGAGTGACACAGATACGCAGTATTTT
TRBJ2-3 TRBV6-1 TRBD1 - CASIPADRGTDTQYF TGTGCCAGCATTCCGGCGGACAGGGGGACAGATACGCAGTATTTT
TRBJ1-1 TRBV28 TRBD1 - CASSLSRTGTMKAFF TGTGCCAGCAGTTTATCCAGGACAGGGACAATGAAAGCTTTCTTT
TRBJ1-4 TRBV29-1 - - CSGRRSTNEKLFF TGCAGCGGCAGACGGAGTACTAATGAAAAACTGTTTTTT
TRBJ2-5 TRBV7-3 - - CASSLTFGETQYF TGTGCCAGCAGCTTAACGTTTGGGGAGACCCAGTACTTC
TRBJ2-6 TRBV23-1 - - CASSVQTELWANVLTF TGCGCCAGCAGTGTACAGACCGAGCTCTGGGCCAACGTCCTGACTTTC
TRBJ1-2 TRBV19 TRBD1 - CASRGQGTDYGYTF TGTGCCAGTAGGGGACAGGGAACTGACTATGGCTACACCTTC
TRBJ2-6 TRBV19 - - CASSIFSGSGANVLTF TGTGCCAGTAGTATTTTCTCGGGCTCTGGGGCCAACGTCCTGACTTTC
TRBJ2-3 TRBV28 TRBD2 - CASSLAGLSVNPDTDTQYF TGTGCCAGCAGTTTAGCGGGACTATCCGTAAACCCCGACACAGATACGCAGTATTTT
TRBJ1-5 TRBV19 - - CASSMRGRGSNQPQHF TGTGCCAGTAGTATGAGGGGGAGGGGCAGCAATCAGCCCCAGCATTTT
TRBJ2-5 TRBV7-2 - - CASSLSLVQETQYF TGTGCCAGCAGCTTATCGCTGGTTCAAGAGACCCAGTACTTC
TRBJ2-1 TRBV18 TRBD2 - CASSPAGTSGSVYYNEQFF TGTGCCAGCTCACCAGCCGGGACTAGCGGATCAGTGTATTACAATGAGCAGTTCTTC
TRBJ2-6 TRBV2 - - CASTGTAGANVLTF TGTGCCAGCACTGGTACGGCTGGGGCCAACGTCCTGACTTTC
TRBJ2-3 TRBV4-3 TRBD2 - CASSQRAGRATDTQYF TGCGCCAGCAGCCAACGAGCCGGGAGGGCGACAGATACGCAGTATTTT
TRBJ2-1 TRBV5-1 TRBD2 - CASSLLASGRALLFF TGCGCCAGCAGCTTGCTGGCTAGCGGGAGGGCGCTCTTGTTCTTC
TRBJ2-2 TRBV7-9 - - CASSSQDRNTGELFF TGTGCCAGCAGCTCCCAAGACAGAAACACCGGGGAGCTGTTTTTT
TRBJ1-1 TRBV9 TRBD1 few CASSVAGQGVNTEAFF TGTGCCAGCAGCGTAGCGGGGCAGGGGGTGAACACTGAAGCTTTCTTT
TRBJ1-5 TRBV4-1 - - CASSPGAVSNQPQHF TGCGCCAGCAGCCCGGGAGCAGTTAGCAATCAGCCCCAGCATTTT
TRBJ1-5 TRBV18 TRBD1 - CASSRDPTLITGVYQPQHF TGTGCCAGCTCACGGGATCCGACATTAATAACAGGGGTGTATCAGCCCCAGCATTTT
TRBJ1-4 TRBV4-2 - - CASSSAKGGPGEKLFF TGTGCCAGCAGCTCAGCTAAGGGTGGGCCAGGAGAAAAACTGTTTTTT
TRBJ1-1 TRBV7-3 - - CASSLLPRNTEAFF TGTGCCAGCAGCTTACTGCCCAGGAACACTGAAGCTTTCTTT